The rows below give T cell receptor beta chains drawn from one sample of a study of tumor-infiltrating lymphocytes in primary liver carcinoma. MiXCR, applied by TCRdb to the multiplex PCR reads, yields one record per CDR3 protein. The sample records 50,000 or so distinct CDR3 sequences, about 80% being singletons. Sequenced sample: liver tumor tissue from sampling region 5. The receptors come from a man aged 35-49 years with primary liver carcinoma and hepatitis B virus infection. Each CDR3 is given with its conserved first and last residue. The D gene is left open where the match is weak. Some rows mark clone size as missing; the rest say once, few, many or name a class of expanded clone.

V gene	clone size	J gene	D gene	CDR3 protein	CDR3 DNA
TRBV6-2/TRBV6-3	once	TRBJ1-1	NA	CASGTRNTEASF	TGTGCAAGCGGGACACGTAACACTGAAGCTTCATTT
TRBV2	NA	TRBJ2-7	NA	CASSPHSGAVSYEQYF	TGTGCCAGCAGTCCCCATTCCGGGGCGGTCTCCTACGAGCAGTACTTC
TRBV11-2	NA	TRBJ2-5	NA	CASSLVAGMETQYF	TGTGCCAGCAGCTTAGTGGCAGGGATGGAGACCCAGTACTTC
TRBV5-1	once	TRBJ2-3	TRBD2	CASGLAGELGTDTQYF	TGCGCCAGCGGACTAGCGGGAGAATTAGGCACAGATACGCAGTATTTT
TRBV29-1	NA	TRBJ2-3	TRBD1	CSVSRTGASDTLHF	TGCAGCGTTTCCAGGACAGGGGCGTCAGATACGCTGCATTTT
TRBV5-1	NA	TRBJ1-5	NA	CASSLDSGVNQPQHF	TGCGCGAGCAGCTTGGATTCGGGGGTCAATCAGCCCCAGCATTTT
TRBV4-3	medium-sized	TRBJ2-6	NA	CASSQEGAGASGANVLTF	TGCGCCAGCAGCCAAGAGGGGGCAGGAGCCTCTGGGGCCAACGTCCTGACTTTC
TRBV6-5	NA	TRBJ2-7	NA	CASSRGTYEQYF	TGTGCCAGCAGCCGGGGGACCTACGAGCAGTACTTC
TRBV5-6	NA	TRBJ1-2	NA	CISSHNYRDPNYGYTF	TGTATCAGCAGCCACAATTACCGGGACCCTAACTATGGCTACACCTTC
TRBV6-1	NA	TRBJ2-2	NA	CTSSVRPQGTGKLFF	TGCACCAGCAGTGTTAGGCCTCAGGGGACCGGGAAGCTGTTTTTT
TRBV6-2/TRBV6-3	once	TRBJ2-5	TRBD2	CASSWPQAGGMVTQYF	TGTGCAAGCAGTTGGCCTCAAGCGGGAGGAATGGTGACCCAGTACTTC
TRBV11-1	NA	TRBJ2-1	NA	CASSPRVADSYSGQFF	TGTGCAAGCAGCCCTCGGGTGGCGGACTCCTACAGTGGGCAGTTCTTC
TRBV29-1	NA	TRBJ2-7	NA	CSAMTSGTSNTYEQYF	TGCAGCGCCATGACATCTGGGACCAGCAATACCTACGAGCAGTACTTC
TRBV6-6	once	TRBJ2-7	NA	CASSYGSGGLRDEQYF	TGTGCCAGCAGTTACGGGTCGGGGGGCCTACGTGACGAGCAGTACTTC
TRBV5-1	NA	TRBJ2-3	NA	CASGSGRRDTQYF	TGCGCCAGCGGTTCAGGACGCAGAGATACGCAGTATTTT
TRBV5-6	many	TRBJ2-1	NA	CASTRGPNNEQFF	TGTGCCAGCACCCGGGGGCCCAACAATGAGCAGTTCTTC
TRBV14	NA	TRBJ1-6	NA	CASNHSGENSSLHF	TGTGCCAGTAACCACTCAGGGGAAAATTCATCCCTCCACTTT
TRBV29-1	NA	TRBJ2-2	TRBD2	CSVAGLAATNTGGLFF	TGTAGCGTTGCGGGACTAGCGGCAACGAATACCGGGGGGCTGTTTTTT
TRBV11-1	NA	TRBJ2-7	NA	CASTLRVRASLGGQYF	TGTGCCAGCACCCTGCGCGTCAGGGCGTCCCTGGGGGGGCAATACTTC
TRBV29-1	NA	TRBJ1-1	NA	CSVEDRGRAEAFF	TGCAGCGTTGAAGACCGGGGTAGGGCTGAAGCTTTCTTT
TRBV29-1	NA	TRBJ2-2	NA	CRVSGEGFTGELFF	TGCAGGGTTTCGGGAGAGGGGTTCACCGGGGAGCTGTTTTTT
TRBV29-1	once	TRBJ2-3	TRBD2	CSVGGTSGADTQYF	TGCAGCGTTGGGGGGACTAGCGGAGCAGATACGCAGTATTTT
TRBV29-1	few	TRBJ2-7	NA	CSAMTSWTGTSYVQYF	TGCAGCGCCATGACATCTTGGACCGGCACTTCCTACGTGCAGTACTTC
TRBV28	NA	TRBJ1-1	NA	CASRRTGIALNTEASF	TGTGCCAGCAGGAGAACGGGGATAGCACTGAACACTGAAGCTTCCTTT
TRBV18	NA	TRBJ2-3	NA	CASSPPSSFDTQYF	TGTGCCAGCTCACCACCGAGTTCCTTCGATACGCAGTATTTT
TRBV6-1	NA	TRBJ1-3	TRBD1	CASSSGQGNAIYF	TGTGCCAGCAGTTCTGGACAGGGAAACGCCATATATTTT
TRBV10-3	NA	TRBJ1-5	TRBD1	CAMTGTDQAPQHF	TGTGCCATGACCGGGACAGATCAGGCGCCCCAGCATTTT
TRBV28	NA	TRBJ2-1	NA	CASSLGPFNELFF	TGTGCCAGCAGTTTGGGCCCCTTCAATGAACTGTTCTTC
TRBV30	NA	TRBJ2-3	NA	CAWSPGDFTDKQYF	TGTGCCTGGAGTCCAGGGGACTTCACAGATAAGCAGTATTTT
TRBV6-1	NA	TRBJ2-7	TRBD2	CASSALTSGSYEQYF	TGTGCCAGCAGCGCTTTGACTAGCGGGAGTTACGAGCAGTACTTC
TRBV6-2/TRBV6-3	NA	TRBJ2-5	NA	CASSFWAQETQYF	TGCGCCAGCAGTTTCTGGGCCCAAGAGACCCAGTACTTC
TRBV6-5	NA	TRBJ1-2	NA	CASCYSLITMAYGYTF	TGTGCCAGCTGTTACTCTCTTATTACAATGGCCTATGGCTACACCTTC
TRBV19	NA	TRBJ2-2	NA	CASRFVGDRAGELFF	TGTGCCAGTAGGTTCGTGGGAGATCGTGCCGGGGAGCTGTTTTTT
TRBV5-6	NA	TRBJ2-1	TRBD2	CASSKTSGSTYNEQFF	TGTGCCAGCAGCAAGACTAGCGGGAGTACCTACAATGAGCAGTTCTTC
TRBV5-1	NA	TRBJ2-7	TRBD2	CASSFRTSVTGGSYKQYF	TGTGCCAGCAGCTTCAGGACTAGCGTAACTGGGGGAAGCTACAAGCAGTACTTC
TRBV11-2	NA	TRBJ1-5	NA	CASSLIGVTGSNQYQHF	TGTGCCAGCAGCTTAATAGGGGTAACAGGGAGCAATCAGTACCAGCATTTT
TRBV5-1	many	TRBJ2-3	TRBD1	CASNGQGVPDTQYF	TGCGCCAGCAACGGACAGGGAGTACCAGATACGCAGTATTTT
TRBV5-4	NA	TRBJ2-3	TRBD1	CANSATGGGTVTQYF	TGTGCCAACAGCGCGACAGGGGGTGGCACAGTTACGCAGTATTTT
TRBV29-1	NA	TRBJ2-1	NA	CSIDLSRANVNKQFF	TGCAGCATTGATCTTTCTAGGGCCAATGTCAATAAGCAGTTCTTC
TRBV14	once	TRBJ2-7	TRBD2	CASSRPTSGAYEQYF	TGTGCCAGCAGCCGTCCAACTAGCGGGGCCTACGAGCAGTACTTC
TRBV9	NA	TRBJ1-1	NA	CANSPGGMEAFF	TGTGCCAACAGCCCTGGGGGTATGGAAGCTTTCTTT
TRBV5-1	NA	TRBJ1-1	NA	CASSSEGMNTEAFF	TGCGCCAGCAGCTCGGAGGGCATGAACACTGAAGCTTTCTTT
TRBV14	NA	TRBJ2-1	TRBD2	CASSAVAGWVKNEQFF	TGTGCCAGTAGTGCCGTAGCGGGGTGGGTAAAGAATGAGCAGTTCTTC
TRBV28	many	TRBJ1-2	TRBD1	CASSFMDRRNYGYTF	TGTGCCAGCAGTTTTATGGACAGGAGGAACTATGGCTACACCTTC
TRBV7-3	NA	TRBJ2-1	TRBD1	CVSSPGTGSGNEQFF	TGTGTCAGTAGCCCAGGGACAGGGAGTGGGAATGAGCAGTTCTTC
TRBV29-1	NA	TRBJ2-1	NA	CIVAVSTGYNEQFF	TGCATCGTTGCCGTATCTACCGGTTACAATGAGCAGTTCTTC
TRBV10-2	medium-sized	TRBJ2-5	NA	CASSDPREAQYF	TGCGCCAGCAGTGACCCTAGAGAGGCCCAGTACTTC
TRBV28	NA	TRBJ1-1	NA	CASRTEITEAFF	TGTGCCAGCAGGACTGAGATTACTGAAGCTTTCTTT